This entry concerns a single TCR beta chain. Its matching antigen is unknown. This record belongs to a study of PD-L1 blockade in urothelial cancer. Study-wide context: The study started patients on atezolizumab around 2014, giving 1,200 mg intravenously every 3 weeks. Chemotherapy regimens numbering 0 to 3 had been given to patients. Study observations and caveats: Below-median blood TCR clonality before treatment forecast better survival.

TCRdb's copy holds only in-frame clones and misses some; the assay was immunoSEQ multiplex PCR. The sample lists 90,000 to 100,000 clones, 90% seen once, with about 1.7% in the top ten. Time point reported: pretreatment peripheral blood. Patients' cancers were locally advanced or metastatic urothelial carcinomas. CDR3 length: 13 residues. Trimming stripped 0 bases from V and 6 bases from J, with 7 bases between. Germline V gene data show CDR1 as LGHNA and CDR2 as YSLEER. The source is a man aged 60-69 years with urothelial cancer. Specimen: PBMCs, collected around atezolizumab (anti-PD-L1) treatment. The chain employs TRBV4-3 and TRBJ2-3; D unresolved. The CDR3: CASSQDSRDTQYF. The CDR3 bases are TGCGCCAGCAGCCAAGATTCCAGGGATACGCAGTATTTT.